This TCR beta chain was recorded in a study of T cells in Graves' hyperthyroidism and ophthalmopathy. General study results and limits: Ophthalmopathy was distinguished from stable hyperthyroidism by 13 V-J signatures. Ophthalmopathy, which appeared later, was predicted by the model a median 6.5 months before onset.

This clonotype was observed many times. Its specificity is unknown. The CDR3 covers 10 residues. V was trimmed by 3 bases and J by 11 bases, leaving 10 bases between them. From germline, CDR1 is SQVTM and CDR2 ANQGSEA. The study excluded patients with uncontrolled infection, other autoimmune disease, pregnancy or lactation. Together with thyroid ultrasound, orbital computed tomography, serum thyroxine and TRAb, clinical symptoms were used for diagnoses. Researchers took RNA transcripts and amplified the TCR beta CDR3 regions from them. HTBI primers were the set used in a first-round RT-PCR of the TCR CDR3. TCRdb re-called the multiplex PCR reads through MiXCR, storing one row per CDR3 protein. The sample consists of about 660,000 distinct CDR3 sequences, roughly 45% of them appearing once.

What was sequenced was peripheral blood or thyroid tissue (not recorded which). The sequence was obtained from an adult man with Graves' disease, either hyperthyroidism or ophthalmopathy (not recorded which). The rearrangement links TRBV29-1 to TRBJ1-1; weak D call: TRBD1 (5 bases). The CDR3, as DNA: TGCAGCGTTGATGAGGGGAGGGCTTTCTTT. This encodes CSVDEGRAFF.